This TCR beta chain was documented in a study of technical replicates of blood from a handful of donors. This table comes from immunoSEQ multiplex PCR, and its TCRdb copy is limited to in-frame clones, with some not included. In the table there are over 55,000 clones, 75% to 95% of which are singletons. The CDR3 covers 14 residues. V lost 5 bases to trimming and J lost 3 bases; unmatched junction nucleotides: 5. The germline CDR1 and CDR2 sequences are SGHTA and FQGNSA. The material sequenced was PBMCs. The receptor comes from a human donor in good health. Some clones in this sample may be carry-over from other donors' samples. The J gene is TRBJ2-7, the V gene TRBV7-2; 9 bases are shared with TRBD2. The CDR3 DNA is TGTGCCAGCAGCCGCATTAGCGGGAGCTACGAGCAGTACTTC. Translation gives CASSRISGSYEQYF.